The next 30 T cell receptor beta chains were all read from a single sample in a study of persistence of HIV-infected CD4 T cells (dated by TCRdb to about 2020). TCRbeta repertoires were sequenced from genomic DNA with the immunoSEQ hsTCRB assay version 4 in survey mode. TCRdb holds this immuneACCESS table with in-frame rearrangements only. Some clones are missing; in checked studies, unresolved V genes explain under half, and the rest has no known cause. For this sample there are tens of thousands of clones; around 89% appear just once. The ten largest clonotypes hold roughly 0.46% of the sample. The treatment or condition label, read with the paper, signifies: suppressive antiretroviral therapy. As a nonspecific positive control representing the CD4+ T cell repertoire, cells were stimulated with anti-CD3/anti-CD28 magnetic beads. CD4+ T cells that responded were sorted based on upregulation of both CD40 ligand and CD69.

These receptors have no identified antigens. The specimen was CD4+ T cells sorted from PBMCs after roughly 18-hour stimulation, collected from a patient who received antiretroviral therapy. According to the study, the label for this sample's cell subset or site signals: CD40L+CD69+ CD4 T cells responding to anti-CD3/anti-CD28 beads, representing the overall repertoire. The receptors were sampled from an adult woman with HIV who was CMV-seropositive.

The J gene is TRBJ1-2, the V gene TRBV5-1; TRBD1 aligns across 8 bases. V was clipped by 4 bases and J by 7 bases; unmatched bases: 12. This CDR3 is 15 amino acids long. CDR1 and CDR2 (germline): SGHRS, YFSETQ. The CDR3 protein is CASSPGQGLGGGYTF. CDR3 sequence (DNA): TGCGCCAGCAGCCCAGGACAGGGTTTAGGGGGTGGCTACACCTTC.

The chain couples TRBV18 to TRBJ2-7; weak D call: TRBD1 (5 bases). The CDR3 is 12 residues long. Trimming took off 6 bases at V and 4 bases at J, with 10 bases between the two ends. Germline lookup yields CDR1 KGHSH and CDR2 LQKENI. The CDR3 is CASSLDRYEQYV. The CDR3 DNA sequence: TGTGCCAGCTCCCTTGACAGATACGAGCAGTACGTC.

V usage is TRBV5-8 and J usage is TRBJ2-1; D unclear. This CDR3 is 13 amino acids long. V lost 1 base and J lost 9, with 11 bases in between. Per the germline V gene, CDR1 is SGHTS and CDR2 is YDEGEE. The CDR3, as DNA: TGTGCCAGCAGCTTGCGAAGGGTTGGTGAGCAGTTCTTC. Translated: CASSLRRVGEQFF.

The chain joins TRBV7-2 to TRBJ1-3; D is uncertain. V gave up 0 bases and J gave up 2 bases, with 5 bases separating them. The germline CDR1 and CDR2 sequences are SGHTA and FQGNSA. This CDR3 has 14 amino acids. The CDR3 DNA reads TGTGCCAGCAGCTTAGCGAGGGCTGGAAACACCATATATTTT. Protein sequence: CASSLARAGNTIYF.

The chain links TRBV24-1 to TRBJ2-1; 9 nucleotides match TRBD1. This CDR3 is 15 amino acids long. Trimming removed 3 bases from V and 6 bases from J; junction bases left unmatched: 5. The germline CDR1 and CDR2 sequences are KGHDR and SFDVKD. This CDR3 is CATSDTGTGSNEQFF. CDR3 in DNA: TGTGCCACCAGTGATACCGGGACAGGGAGCAATGAGCAGTTCTTC.

The chain carries TRBV7-6 and TRBJ1-1, with D unclear. Germline loops: CDR1 SGHVS, CDR2 FNYEAQ. V shed 2 bases and J shed 0 bases, with 10 bases lying between them. The CDR3 sequence is 15 residues long. The CDR3 bases are TGTGCCAGCAGCTTATCTCCCACCGTGAACACTGAAGCTTTCTTT. Its protein is CASSLSPTVNTEAFF.

This chain uses TRBV30 with TRBJ2-6, with D unresolved. The CDR3 spans 12 residues. Trimming left V 4 bases short and J 2 bases short, with 3 bases between. Germline CDR1 GTSNPN, CDR2 SVGIG (reference sequence). The CDR3 DNA follows: TGTGCCTGGACTGCTGGGGCCAACGTCCTGACTTTC. Protein: CAWTAGANVLTF.

CDR3 nucleotide sequence: TGTGCTAGTGGTTCAAGGACAGGGAGCTCTGGAAACACCATATATTTT. It yields the protein CASGSRTGSSGNTIYF. The rearrangement uses TRBV12-5 and TRBJ1-3; 8 positions match TRBD1. The CDR3 is made up of 16 amino acids. The V gene end was trimmed by 4 bases and the J gene end by 0 bases; junction bases not matched to a gene: 5. In germline, CDR1 is LGHNT, CDR2 FRNRAP.

The rearrangement uses TRBV19 and TRBJ2-1; D gene unclear. The CDR3 spans 12 residues. CDR1 and CDR2 (germline): LNHDA, SQIVND (reference sequence). The ends were cut back, 7 bases at V and 5 bases at J, with 9 bases in the middle. This CDR3 is CASNIRNNEQFF. CDR3 bases: TGTGCCAGTAATATTAGGAACAATGAGCAGTTCTTC.

The chain couples TRBV10-2 to TRBJ1-2; 10 bases match TRBD1. Per the germline V gene, CDR1 is WSHSY and CDR2 is SAAADI. CDR3 size: 14 residues. V lost 4 bases to trimming and J lost 4 bases; unmatched junction nucleotides: 3. CDR3 amino acids: CASSGGTGAYGYTF. Written as DNA, the CDR3 is TGCGCCAGCAGTGGGGGGACAGGGGCCTATGGCTACACCTTC.

The rearrangement links TRBV15 to TRBJ1-3, with a tentative D call TRBD1 (5 bases). Germline CDR1 reads LNHNV; CDR2 reads YYDKDF (reference sequence). This CDR3 contains 16 residues. Trimming took 0 bases from V and 0 from J, leaving 9 bases between them. The CDR3 sequence: CATSRDLDISGNTIYF. The CDR3 nucleotides are TGTGCCACCAGCAGAGATCTGGACATCTCTGGAAACACCATATATTTT.

The rearrangement joins TRBV29-1 to TRBJ2-3; D assignment may be TRBD1 or TRBD2 (6 bases each). V lost 6 bases and J lost 2, with 9 bases in between. The CDR3 is made up of 12 amino acids. Germline assignment: CDR1 SQVTM and CDR2 ANQGSEA. CDR3 DNA sequence: TGCAGCGTCGGGGGCTACACAGATACGCAGTATTTT. Translated: CSVGGYTDTQYF.

The chain links TRBV7-8 to TRBJ1-5; no reliable D call. From germline, CDR1 is SGHVS and CDR2 FQNEAQ. The ends were cut back, 5 bases at V and 7 bases at J, with 9 bases in the middle. This CDR3 is built from 12 residues. This chain's CDR3 is CASSLPGQPQHF. The CDR3, as DNA: TGTGCCAGCAGCCTTCCGGGACAGCCCCAGCATTTT.

The V call is TRBV5-1, the J call TRBJ1-1; no firm D call. The CDR3 covers 14 residues. Germline CDR1 reads SGHRS; CDR2 reads YFSETQ. The germline V and J ends were trimmed by 0 bases and 0 bases, with 6 bases remaining between them. In DNA form, the CDR3 reads TGCGCCAGCAGCTTGGACACTGTGAACACTGAAGCTTTCTTT. The encoded protein is CASSLDTVNTEAFF.

The sample holds a few counts of this clone. The V call is TRBV27, the J call TRBJ2-2; TRBD2 might be the D (6 bases). This CDR3 is 15 amino acids long. Looked up from germline, CDR1 is MNHEY and CDR2 is SMNVEV (reference sequence). V lost 6 bases, J lost 0 bases, and 11 bases lay in between. Written as DNA, the CDR3 is TGTGCCAGCAGCCCCCGGGGGACGAACACCGGGGAGCTGTTTTTT. This translates into CASSPRGTNTGELFF.

CDR3 DNA sequence: TGTGCCAGCAGCCAACTTGGATCTAGCGGGGTCGTCACTGAGCAGTTCTTC. Amino acid sequence: CASSQLGSSGVVTEQFF. V gene TRBV5-4 combines with J gene TRBJ2-1; 9 nucleotides match TRBD2. This CDR3 spans 17 amino acids. V trimming: 4 bases; J trimming: 9 bases; junction bases outside the gene matches: 17. Germline values: CDR1 SGHNT, CDR2 YYREEE (reference sequence).

The chain links TRBV5-1 to TRBJ1-2; D not resolved. The ends were cut back, 0 bases at V and 4 bases at J, with 10 bases in the middle. The CDR3 contains 14 residues. Germline V gene lookup returns CDR1 SGHRS and CDR2 YFSETQ. The CDR3 DNA follows: TGCGCCAGCAGCTTGGACCGGATAGGCTATGGCTACACCTTC. Translating gives CASSLDRIGYGYTF.

The chain employs TRBV6-1 and TRBJ1-1; D not resolved. This CDR3 region has 13 residues. The germline gives CDR1 MNHNS, CDR2 SASEGT. V lost 0 bases to trimming and J lost 9 bases, with 11 bases between them. CDR3 amino acids: CASSEASRRKAFF. In DNA, the CDR3 is TGTGCCAGCAGTGAAGCTAGTAGGAGAAAAGCTTTCTTT.

V and J are TRBV30 and TRBJ1-2; D might be TRBD1 (6 bases). The germline V and J ends were trimmed by 3 bases and 4 bases, with 12 bases remaining between them. This CDR3 is 13 amino acids long. Germline lookup yields CDR1 GTSNPN and CDR2 SVGIG (reference sequence). DNA of the CDR3: TGTGCCTGGAGGCGGACAGTGTCCTATGGCTACACCTTC. This encodes CAWRRTVSYGYTF.

The chain employs TRBV6-5 and TRBJ1-1; TRBD1 agrees at 8 bases. This CDR3 region has 15 residues. Germline loops: CDR1 MNHEY, CDR2 SVGAGI. V was pared by 5 bases and J by 5 bases, with 10 bases of the junction left unmatched. The CDR3 sequence: CASSPRTGWRTEAFF. The CDR3 DNA reads TGTGCCAGCAGTCCGCGGACAGGGTGGAGGACTGAAGCTTTCTTT.

The chain has TRBV29-1 and TRBJ2-7, with D perhaps TRBD1 (5 bases). The V and J ends lost 4 bases and 2 bases respectively, with 15 bases between them. The germline CDR1 and CDR2 sequences are SQVTM and ANQGSEA. This CDR3 has 14 amino acids. The DNA for the CDR3 is TGCAGCGTTGTCCGTCAGGGTGGAACCTACGAGCAGTACTTC. Translation gives CSVVRQGGTYEQYF.

The rearrangement joins TRBV21-1 to TRBJ1-2. TRBV21-1 counts as a pseudogene. This CDR3 has 14 residues. The DNA for the CDR3 is TGTGCCAGCAGCAAGGGTGGACGACACTATGGCTACACCTTC. Its protein product is CASSKGGRHYGYTF.

The chain couples TRBV20-1 to TRBJ2-2; D gene ambiguous. This CDR3 is 11 amino acids long. The germline CDR1 and CDR2 sequences are DFQATT and SNEGSKA (reference sequence). Trimming took 1 base from V and 7 from J, leaving 4 bases between them. The CDR3 sequence: CSARVGGELFF. CDR3 nucleotide sequence: TGCAGTGCTAGAGTGGGCGGGGAGCTGTTTTTT.

The CDR3 is CASTIWGDREDTGELFF. CDR3 nucleotides: TGTGCCAGCACTATATGGGGGGACAGGGAAGACACCGGGGAGCTGTTTTTT. This chain uses TRBV2 with TRBJ2-2, with 9 bases identical to TRBD1. The trim removed 7 bases at V and 3 bases at J, leaving 12 bases unmatched. CDR3 length: 17 residues. From germline, CDR1 is SNHLY and CDR2 FYNNEI. Using reference TRBV2 and TRBJ2-2 for the parts outside the CDR3, the full variable domain is EPEVTQTPSHQVTQMGQEVILRCVPISNHLYFYWYRQILGQKVEFLVSFYNNEISEKSEIFDDQFSVERPDGSNFTLKIRSTKLEDSAMYFCASTIWGDREDTGELFFGEGSRLTVL.

This rearrangement joins TRBV7-8 to TRBJ1-5, with D maybe TRBD1 (5 bases). The CDR3 runs 17 residues. Germline CDR1 reads SGHVS; CDR2 reads FQNEAQ. Trimming stripped 7 bases from V and 5 bases from J, with 24 bases between. As DNA, the CDR3 is TGTGCCAGCACAGCCCGTCCCAGTGTGGGGACCGATCAGCCCCAGCATTTT. Protein: CASTARPSVGTDQPQHF.

V and J are TRBV5-1 and TRBJ1-2; D remains ambiguous. V lost 0 bases to trimming and J lost 6 bases, with 12 bases between them. Per the germline V gene, CDR1 is SGHRS and CDR2 is YFSETQ. The CDR3 covers 14 residues. CDR3 loop: CASSLGVIPNGYTF. The CDR3 region has the DNA TGCGCCAGCAGCTTGGGCGTGATCCCCAATGGCTACACCTTC.

The chain has TRBV6-1 and TRBJ1-5, with a weak D call TRBD1 (6 bases). This CDR3 has 16 residues. Germline CDR1 reads MNHNS; CDR2 reads SASEGT. With 1 base removed from V and 3 bases from J, the gap between germline ends came to 13 bases. This chain's CDR3 is CASSEEGRGPNQPQHF. The CDR3 DNA follows: TGTGCCAGCAGTGAAGAGGGCAGGGGTCCCAATCAGCCCCAGCATTTT.

V usage is TRBV3-1 (or the pseudogene TRBV3-2) and J usage is TRBJ2-1; TRBD1 matches at 9 bases. V gave up 4 bases and J gave up 8 bases; unmatched junction bases: 9. The CDR3 contains 15 residues. Germline CDR1 and CDR2: LGHDT and YNNKEL (reference sequence). The CDR3, as DNA: TGTGCCAGCAGCCTGGAGGGACAGGGTAACCATGAGCAGTTCTTC. Encoded protein: CASSLEGQGNHEQFF.

The chain couples TRBV7-8 to TRBJ1-1, with 9 bases matching TRBD1. The CDR3 contains 16 residues. CDR1 SGHVS and CDR2 FQNEAQ come from the germline V gene. V lost 4 bases and J lost 0; bases outside the gene matches: 6. DNA for the CDR3: TGTGCCAGCAGCTCCCGGGACAGGGTATTGAACACTGAAGCTTTCTTT. It codes for CASSSRDRVLNTEAFF.

The DNA for the CDR3 is TGTGCCAGCAGTCGACAGGGCCGAAACACCGGGGAGCTGTTTTTT. This gives the protein CASSRQGRNTGELFF. V is TRBV27 and J is TRBJ2-2, with TRBD1 matching 7 bases. There are 15 residues in the CDR3. V was clipped by 5 bases and J by 2 bases; unmatched bases: 5. From germline, CDR1 is MNHEY and CDR2 SMNVEV (reference sequence).